One and the same sample provided the 8 T cell receptor beta chains below, sequenced in a study of response to subunit inactivated influenza vaccine. TCRdb reanalysed the RT-PCR reads using MiXCR and keeps one entry per CDR3 protein. The sample holds about 300,000 distinct CDR3 sequences, approximately 21% seen once. The sample was PBMCs from blood, taken approximately 20 months after vaccination. These receptors came from a man in his fifties or sixties who received an inactivated influenza vaccine.

This clonotype was counted at least ten times. This sequence joins TRBV6-2 or TRBV6-3 and TRBJ1-1; tentatively, D is TRBD1 (5 bases). Germline values: CDR1 MNHEY, CDR2 SVGEGT. This CDR3 has 18 residues. Trimming cost V 1 base and J 0 bases, with 18 bases left between them. In nucleotides, the CDR3 is TGTGCCAGCAGTTACTGGCGCCGCAGGGCTGACATGAACACTGAAGCTTTCTTT. Amino acids: CASSYWRRRADMNTEAFF.

The chain combines TRBV20-1 with TRBJ2-5; D remains ambiguous. This CDR3 is built from 15 residues. Germline V gene sequence: CDR1 DFQATT, CDR2 SNEGSKA (reference sequence). V was shortened by 2 bases and J by 4 bases, with 17 bases between the two germline ends. The CDR3 is CSARPFVLDAETQYF. The CDR3, as DNA: TGCAGTGCTAGACCCTTCGTCCTGGACGCAGAGACCCAGTACTTC.

This clonotype was seen a few times. The chain joins TRBV5-1 to TRBJ2-7; 9 bases are a match to TRBD1. The V segment lost 0 bases and the J segment 3 bases; nucleotides outside the gene matches: 7. This CDR3 region has 16 residues. In germline, CDR1 is SGHRS, CDR2 YFSETQ. CDR3 sequence: CASSLGAGQGVYEQYF. The DNA for the CDR3 is TGCGCCAGCAGCTTGGGAGCGGGACAGGGCGTCTACGAGCAGTACTTC.

This chain joins TRBV7-3 and TRBJ2-2; TRBD1 matches 8 bases. With 5 bases clipped from V and 2 bases from J, the junction kept 10 bases outside the gene matches. The germline CDR1 and CDR2 sequences are SGHTA and FQGTGA. The CDR3 length is 17 residues. CDR3 amino acids: CASSPAARGRNTGELFF. As DNA, the CDR3 is TGTGCCAGCAGCCCCGCGGCCAGGGGGCGAAACACCGGGGAGCTGTTTTTT.

The chain has TRBV7-2 and TRBJ1-5; 9 bases are shared with TRBD1. Germline V lookup: CDR1 SGHTA, CDR2 FQGNSA. Germline trimming cut 6 bases from V and 5 bases from J; bases unmatched to any gene: 5. The CDR3 loop spans 14 amino acids. This chain's CDR3 is CASSDTGGHQPQHF. The DNA of the CDR3 is TGTGCCAGCAGTGACACAGGGGGCCATCAGCCCCAGCATTTT.

V usage is TRBV4-2 and J usage is TRBJ2-7; TRBD1 matches at 7 bases. Germline V gene lookup returns CDR1 LGHNA and CDR2 YNFKEQ. With 0 bases clipped from V and 0 bases from J, the junction kept 8 bases outside the gene matches. This CDR3 contains 17 residues. Here the CDR3 reads CASSQDLRGTSSYEQYF. CDR3 nucleotides: TGTGCCAGCAGCCAAGATCTCAGGGGGACCTCCTCCTACGAGCAGTACTTC.

This clonotype has just a few counts. The chain couples TRBV7-9 to TRBJ1-1; unclear D gene. This CDR3 spans 15 amino acids. V was trimmed by 5 bases and J by 1 base, leaving 14 bases between them. Looked up from germline, CDR1 is SEHNR and CDR2 is FQNEAQ (reference sequence). DNA of the CDR3: TGTGCCAGCAGCCGAGATACGTCCAGGAACACTGAAGCTTTCTTT. Encoded protein: CASSRDTSRNTEAFF.

In this sample, this clonotype turned up a few times. The chain combines TRBV6-6 with TRBJ2-1; no reliable D call. The CDR3 spans 11 residues. V was trimmed by 6 bases and J by 7 bases, leaving 7 bases between them. Germline CDR1 MNHNY, CDR2 SVGAGI (reference sequence). CDR3 DNA: TGTGCCAGCAGCCAACTAAATGAGCAGTTCTTC. Translated, it gives CASSQLNEQFF.